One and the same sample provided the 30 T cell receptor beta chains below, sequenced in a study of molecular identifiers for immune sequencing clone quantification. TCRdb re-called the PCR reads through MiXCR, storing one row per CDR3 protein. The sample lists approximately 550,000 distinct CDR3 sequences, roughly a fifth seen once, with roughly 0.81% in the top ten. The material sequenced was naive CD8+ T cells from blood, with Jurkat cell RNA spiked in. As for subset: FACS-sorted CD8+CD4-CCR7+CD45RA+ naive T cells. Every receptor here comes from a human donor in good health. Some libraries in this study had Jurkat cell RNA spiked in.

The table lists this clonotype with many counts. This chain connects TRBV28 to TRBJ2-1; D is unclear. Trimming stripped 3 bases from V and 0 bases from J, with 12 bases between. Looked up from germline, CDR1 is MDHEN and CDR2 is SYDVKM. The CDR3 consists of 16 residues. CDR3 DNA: TGTGCCAGCAGTTTCCCCACGGAGAGCTCCTACAATGAGCAGTTCTTC. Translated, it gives CASSFPTESSYNEQFF.

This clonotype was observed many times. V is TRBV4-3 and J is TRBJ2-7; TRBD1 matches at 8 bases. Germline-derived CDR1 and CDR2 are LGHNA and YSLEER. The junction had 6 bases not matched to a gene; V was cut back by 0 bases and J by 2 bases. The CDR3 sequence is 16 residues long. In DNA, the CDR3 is TGCGCCAGCAGCCAAGATGCCCCGGGACAGGCCTACGAGCAGTACTTC. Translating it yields CASSQDAPGQAYEQYF.

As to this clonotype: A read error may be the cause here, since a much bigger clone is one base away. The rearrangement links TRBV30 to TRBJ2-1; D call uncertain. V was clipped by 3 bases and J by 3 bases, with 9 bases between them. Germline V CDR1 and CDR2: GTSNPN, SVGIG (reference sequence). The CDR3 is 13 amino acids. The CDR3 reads CAWSSPIYNEQFF. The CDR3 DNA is TGTGCCTGGAGCAGTCCGATCTACAATGAGCAGTTCTTC.

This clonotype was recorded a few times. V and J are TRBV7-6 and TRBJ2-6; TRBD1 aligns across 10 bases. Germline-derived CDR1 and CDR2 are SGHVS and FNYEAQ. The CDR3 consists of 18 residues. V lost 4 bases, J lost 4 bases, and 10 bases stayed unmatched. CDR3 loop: CASSSPGTGVKGANVLTF. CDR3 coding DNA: TGTGCCAGCAGCTCACCCGGGACAGGGGTGAAAGGGGCCAACGTCCTGACTTTC.

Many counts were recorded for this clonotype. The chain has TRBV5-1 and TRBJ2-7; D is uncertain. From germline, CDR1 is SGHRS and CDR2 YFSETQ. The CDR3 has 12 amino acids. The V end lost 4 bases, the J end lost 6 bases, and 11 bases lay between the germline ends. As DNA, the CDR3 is TGCGCCAGCAGCCCAGAAGGTAGCGAGCAGTACTTC. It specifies CASSPEGSEQYF.

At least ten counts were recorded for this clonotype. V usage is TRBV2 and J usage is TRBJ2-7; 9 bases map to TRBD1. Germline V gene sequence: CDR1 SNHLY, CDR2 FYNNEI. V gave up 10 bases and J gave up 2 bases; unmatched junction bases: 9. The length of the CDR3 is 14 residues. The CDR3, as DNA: TGTGCCACCGAGGACAGGGGAAATGCCTACGAGCAGTACTTC. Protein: CATEDRGNAYEQYF.

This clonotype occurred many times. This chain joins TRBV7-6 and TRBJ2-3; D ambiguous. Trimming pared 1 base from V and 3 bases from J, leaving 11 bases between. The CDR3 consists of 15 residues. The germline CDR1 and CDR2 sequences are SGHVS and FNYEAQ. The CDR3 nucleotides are TGTGCCAGCAGCTTAGGAGCGTTACTAACAGATACGCAGTATTTT. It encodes CASSLGALLTDTQYF.

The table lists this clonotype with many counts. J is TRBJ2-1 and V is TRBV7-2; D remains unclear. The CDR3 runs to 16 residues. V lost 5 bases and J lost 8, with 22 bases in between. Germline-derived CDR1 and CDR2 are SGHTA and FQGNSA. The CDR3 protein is CASSPSEVGPIYEQFF. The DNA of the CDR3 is TGTGCCAGCAGCCCCAGTGAGGTAGGGCCGATCTATGAGCAGTTCTTC. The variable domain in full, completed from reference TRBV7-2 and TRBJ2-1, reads GAGVSQSPSNKVTEKGKDVELRCDPISGHTALYWYRQSLGQGLEFLIYFQGNSAPDKSGLPSDRFSAERTGGSVSTLTIQRTQQEDSAVYLCASSPSEVGPIYEQFFGPGTRLTVL.

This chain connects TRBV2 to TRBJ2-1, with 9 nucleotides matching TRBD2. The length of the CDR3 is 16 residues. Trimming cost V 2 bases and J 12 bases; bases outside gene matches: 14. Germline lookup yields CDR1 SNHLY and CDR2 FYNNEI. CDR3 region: CASSEQLAGLSGGQFF. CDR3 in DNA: TGTGCCAGCAGTGAACAGCTAGCGGGACTGTCCGGGGGGCAGTTCTTC. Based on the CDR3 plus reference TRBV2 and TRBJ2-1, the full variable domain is EPEVTQTPSHQVTQMGQEVILRCVPISNHLYFYWYRQILGQKVEFLVSFYNNEISEKSEIFDDQFSVERPDGSNFTLKIRSTKLEDSAMYFCASSEQLAGLSGGQFFGPGTRLTVL.

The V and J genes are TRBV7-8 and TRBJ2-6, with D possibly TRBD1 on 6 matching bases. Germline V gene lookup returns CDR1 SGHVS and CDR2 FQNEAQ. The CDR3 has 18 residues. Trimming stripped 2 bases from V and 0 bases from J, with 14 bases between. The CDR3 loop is CASSLPGQVISGANVLTF. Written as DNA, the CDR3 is TGTGCCAGCAGCTTACCGGGACAAGTCATCTCTGGGGCCAACGTCCTGACTTTC.

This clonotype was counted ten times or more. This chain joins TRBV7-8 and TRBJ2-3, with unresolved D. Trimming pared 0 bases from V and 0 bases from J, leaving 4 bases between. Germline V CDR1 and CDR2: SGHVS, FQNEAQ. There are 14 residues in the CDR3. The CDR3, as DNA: TGTGCCAGCAGCTTAGCCCAGAGCACAGATACGCAGTATTTT. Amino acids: CASSLAQSTDTQYF.

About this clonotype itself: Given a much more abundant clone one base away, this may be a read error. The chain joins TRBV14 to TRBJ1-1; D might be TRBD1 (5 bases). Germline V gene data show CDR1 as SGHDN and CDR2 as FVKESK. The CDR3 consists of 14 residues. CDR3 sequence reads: CAGSHRTPKDEAFF. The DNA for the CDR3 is TGTGCCGGCAGCCACCGGACACCGAAGGATGAAGCTTTCTTT.

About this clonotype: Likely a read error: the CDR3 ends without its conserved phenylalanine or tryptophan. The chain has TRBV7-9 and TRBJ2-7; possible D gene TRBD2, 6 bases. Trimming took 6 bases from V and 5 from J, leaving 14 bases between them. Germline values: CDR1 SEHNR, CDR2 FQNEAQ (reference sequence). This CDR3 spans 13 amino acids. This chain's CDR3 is CASSYPGGNEQYC. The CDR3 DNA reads TGTGCCAGCAGTTATCCCGGGGGAAACGAGCAGTACTGC.

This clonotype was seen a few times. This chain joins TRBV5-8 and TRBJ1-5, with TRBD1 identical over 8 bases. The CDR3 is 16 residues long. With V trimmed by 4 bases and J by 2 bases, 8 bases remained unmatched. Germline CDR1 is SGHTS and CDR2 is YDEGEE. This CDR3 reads CASSPDRELGNQPQHF. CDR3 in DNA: TGTGCCAGCAGCCCGGACAGGGAGTTGGGCAATCAGCCCCAGCATTTT. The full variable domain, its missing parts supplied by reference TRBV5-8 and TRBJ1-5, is EAGVTQSPTHLIKTRGQQATLRCSPISGHTSVYWYQQALGLGLQFLLWYDEGEERNRGNFPPRFSGRQFPNYSSELNVNALELEDSALYLCASSPDRELGNQPQHFGDGTRLSIL.

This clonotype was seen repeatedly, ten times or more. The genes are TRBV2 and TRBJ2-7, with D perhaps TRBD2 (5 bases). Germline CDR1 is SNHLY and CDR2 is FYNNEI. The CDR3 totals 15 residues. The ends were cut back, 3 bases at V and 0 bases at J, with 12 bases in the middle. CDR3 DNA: TGTGCCAGCAGTGATTTGGAGGAGACCTCCTACGAGCAGTACTTC. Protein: CASSDLEETSYEQYF. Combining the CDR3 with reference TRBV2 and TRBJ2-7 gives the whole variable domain EPEVTQTPSHQVTQMGQEVILRCVPISNHLYFYWYRQILGQKVEFLVSFYNNEISEKSEIFDDQFSVERPDGSNFTLKIRSTKLEDSAMYFCASSDLEETSYEQYFGPGTRLTVT.

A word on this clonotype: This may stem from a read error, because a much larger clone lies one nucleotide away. CDR3 residues: CAWALIGDGQFF. In nucleotides, the CDR3 is TGTGCCTGGGCACTTATTGGGGATGGGCAGTTCTTC. The chain carries TRBV30 and TRBJ2-1, with D unclear. This CDR3 spans 12 amino acids. The V and J ends lost 5 bases and 12 bases respectively, with 17 bases between them. Germline CDR1 reads GTSNPN; CDR2 reads SVGIG (reference sequence).

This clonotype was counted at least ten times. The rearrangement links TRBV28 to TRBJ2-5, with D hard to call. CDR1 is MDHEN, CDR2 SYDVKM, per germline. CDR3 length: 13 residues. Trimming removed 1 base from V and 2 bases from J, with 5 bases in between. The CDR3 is CASSLSHQETQYF. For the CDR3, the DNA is TGTGCCAGCAGTTTATCCCATCAAGAGACCCAGTACTTC.

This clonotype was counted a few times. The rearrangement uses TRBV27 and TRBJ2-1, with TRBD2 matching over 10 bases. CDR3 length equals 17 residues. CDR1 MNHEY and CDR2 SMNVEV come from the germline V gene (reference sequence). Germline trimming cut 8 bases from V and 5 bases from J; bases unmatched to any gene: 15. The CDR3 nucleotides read TGTGCCAGCGGCTACGAGGGAGCGGGGGGGCCCGACAATGAGCAGTTCTTC. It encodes CASGYEGAGGPDNEQFF.

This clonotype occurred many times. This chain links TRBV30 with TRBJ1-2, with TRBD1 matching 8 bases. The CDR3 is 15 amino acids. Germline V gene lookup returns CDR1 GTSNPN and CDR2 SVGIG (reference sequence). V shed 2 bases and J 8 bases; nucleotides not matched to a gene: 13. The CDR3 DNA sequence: TGTGCCTGGAGTTACACCCCCGGACAGGGAGGGGGCTACACCTTC. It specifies CAWSYTPGQGGGYTF.

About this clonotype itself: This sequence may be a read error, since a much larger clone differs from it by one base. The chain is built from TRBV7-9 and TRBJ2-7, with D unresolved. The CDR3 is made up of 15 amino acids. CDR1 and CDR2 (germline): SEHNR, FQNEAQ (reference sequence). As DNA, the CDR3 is TGTGCCAGCAGCTTTATTGCGGCCGAGCACTACGAGCAGTGCTTC. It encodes CASSFIAAEHYEQCF.

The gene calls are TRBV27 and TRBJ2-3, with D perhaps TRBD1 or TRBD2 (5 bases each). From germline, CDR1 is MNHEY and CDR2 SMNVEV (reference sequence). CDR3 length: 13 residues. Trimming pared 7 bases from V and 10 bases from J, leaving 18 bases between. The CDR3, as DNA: TGTGCCAGCAAGACAGTTGGAGGACAAGCGCAGTATTTT. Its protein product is CASKTVGGQAQYF.

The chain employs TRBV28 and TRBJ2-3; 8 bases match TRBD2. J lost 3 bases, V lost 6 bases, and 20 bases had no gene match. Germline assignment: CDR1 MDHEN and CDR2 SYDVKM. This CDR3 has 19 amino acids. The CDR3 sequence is CASSQRLAGFTGGTDTQYF. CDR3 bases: TGTGCCAGCAGCCAAAGGCTAGCGGGCTTCACCGGGGGGACAGATACGCAGTATTTT.

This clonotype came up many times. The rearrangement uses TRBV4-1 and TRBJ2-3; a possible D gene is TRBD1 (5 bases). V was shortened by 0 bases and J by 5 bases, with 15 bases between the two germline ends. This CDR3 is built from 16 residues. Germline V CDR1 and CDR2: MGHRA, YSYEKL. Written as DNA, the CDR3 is TGCGCCAGCAGCCAAGATATCGGCCAGGGTTTAGATACGCAGTATTTT. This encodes CASSQDIGQGLDTQYF.

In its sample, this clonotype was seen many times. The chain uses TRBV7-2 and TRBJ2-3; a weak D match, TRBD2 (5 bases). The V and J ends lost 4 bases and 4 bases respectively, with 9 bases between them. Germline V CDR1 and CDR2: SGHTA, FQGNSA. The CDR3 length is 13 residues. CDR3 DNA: TGTGCCAGCAGCTCGCTCGGGGCAGATACGCAGTATTTT. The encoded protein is CASSSLGADTQYF.

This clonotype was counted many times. This CDR3 is CSVGESLNQPQHF. CDR3 nucleotides: TGCAGCGTTGGTGAGTCGTTAAATCAGCCCCAGCATTTT. V usage is TRBV29-1 and J usage is TRBJ1-5; D not resolved. The germline V gene has CDR1 SQVTM and CDR2 ANQGSEA. Trimming removed 4 bases from V and 4 bases from J, with 11 bases in between. The length of the CDR3 is 13 residues. Looking up the rest from reference TRBV29-1 and TRBJ1-5 gives the full variable domain: SAVISQKPSRDICQRGTSLTIQCQVDSQVTMMFWYRQQPGQSLTLIATANQGSEATYESGFVIDKFPISRPNLTFSTLTVSNMSPEDSSIYLCSVGESLNQPQHFGDGTRLSIL.

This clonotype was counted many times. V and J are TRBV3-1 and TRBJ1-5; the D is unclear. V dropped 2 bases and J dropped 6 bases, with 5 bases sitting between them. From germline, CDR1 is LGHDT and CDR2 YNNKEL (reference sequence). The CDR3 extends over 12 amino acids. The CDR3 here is CASSQYGQPQHF. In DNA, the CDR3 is TGTGCCAGCAGCCAATACGGTCAGCCCCAGCATTTT. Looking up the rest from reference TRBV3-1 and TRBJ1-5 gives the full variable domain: DTAVSQTPKYLVTQMGNDKSIKCEQNLGHDTMYWYKQDSKKFLKIMFSYNNKELIINETVPNRFSPKSPDKAHLNLHINSLELGDSAVYFCASSQYGQPQHFGDGTRLSIL.

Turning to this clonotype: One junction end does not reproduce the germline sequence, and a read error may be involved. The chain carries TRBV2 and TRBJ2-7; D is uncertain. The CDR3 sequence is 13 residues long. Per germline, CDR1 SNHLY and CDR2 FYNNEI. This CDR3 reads CASGEAPTYEQYF. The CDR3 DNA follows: TGTGCCAGCGGTGAAGCGCCCACCTACGAGCAGTACTTC. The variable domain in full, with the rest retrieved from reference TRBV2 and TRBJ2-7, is EPEVTQTPSHQVTQMGQEVILRCVPISNHLYFYWYRQILGQKVEFLVSFYNNEISEKSEIFDDQFSVERPDGSNFTLKIRSTKLEDSAMYFCASGEAPTYEQYFGPGTRLTVT.

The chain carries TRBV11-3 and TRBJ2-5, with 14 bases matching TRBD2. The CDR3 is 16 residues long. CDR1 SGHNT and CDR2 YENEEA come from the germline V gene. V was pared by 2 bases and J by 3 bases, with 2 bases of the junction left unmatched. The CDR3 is CASSLRGLAGEETQYF. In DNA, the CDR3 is TGTGCCAGCAGCTTAAGGGGACTAGCGGGAGAAGAGACCCAGTACTTC.

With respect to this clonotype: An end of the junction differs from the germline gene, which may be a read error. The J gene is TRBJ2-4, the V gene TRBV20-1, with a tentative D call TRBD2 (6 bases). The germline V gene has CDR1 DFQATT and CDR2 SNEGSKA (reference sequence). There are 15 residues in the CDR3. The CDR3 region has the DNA TGCGGTGCTAGAGTCGTCGGGGGAGCAACAAACATTCAGTACTTC. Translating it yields CGARVVGGATNIQYF.

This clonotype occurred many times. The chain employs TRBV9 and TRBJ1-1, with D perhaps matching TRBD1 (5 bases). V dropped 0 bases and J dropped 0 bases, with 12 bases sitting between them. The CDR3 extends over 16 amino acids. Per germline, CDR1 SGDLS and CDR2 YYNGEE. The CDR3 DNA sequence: TGTGCCAGCAGCGTAGGGGCGGGGGAACTGAACACTGAAGCTTTCTTT. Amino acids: CASSVGAGELNTEAFF.